This T cell receptor beta chain stems from a study of blood T cell repertoires in COVID-19. Turning to the study itself: Samples representing acute and convalescent COVID-19 were sourced from the United States, Italy and Spain. Nucleic acid was either cDNA or gDNA, and it came from T cells, B-cell-depleted T cells, or PBMCs.

V dropped 5 bases and J dropped 5 bases, with 16 bases sitting between them. Germline V gene lookup returns CDR1 SGHVS and CDR2 FQNEAQ. This CDR3 contains 15 residues. This clone was observed a handful of times. The same CDR3 is also encoded by other DNA sequences in this sample. Authors' analysis steps: Researchers report that nucleated cell counts were estimated from reference gene primer amplification. Generated by immunoSEQ multiplex PCR, the TCRdb table keeps only in-frame clones and is missing some. For V, J and clone size, that table is used; D and trimming come from the DNA. Altogether about 35,000 clones are present, roughly four fifths being singletons, with the ten largest covering around 41%.

Sequenced material: peripheral blood. The chain uses TRBV7-8 and TRBJ2-1; D perhaps matches TRBD1 (7 bases). This receptor was identified in an elderly man with active or convalescent COVID-19. DNA for the CDR3: TGTGCCAGCAGCCTAGGTAGGAGGGGGCACAATGAGCAGTTCTTC. Its translation: CASSLGRRGHNEQFF.